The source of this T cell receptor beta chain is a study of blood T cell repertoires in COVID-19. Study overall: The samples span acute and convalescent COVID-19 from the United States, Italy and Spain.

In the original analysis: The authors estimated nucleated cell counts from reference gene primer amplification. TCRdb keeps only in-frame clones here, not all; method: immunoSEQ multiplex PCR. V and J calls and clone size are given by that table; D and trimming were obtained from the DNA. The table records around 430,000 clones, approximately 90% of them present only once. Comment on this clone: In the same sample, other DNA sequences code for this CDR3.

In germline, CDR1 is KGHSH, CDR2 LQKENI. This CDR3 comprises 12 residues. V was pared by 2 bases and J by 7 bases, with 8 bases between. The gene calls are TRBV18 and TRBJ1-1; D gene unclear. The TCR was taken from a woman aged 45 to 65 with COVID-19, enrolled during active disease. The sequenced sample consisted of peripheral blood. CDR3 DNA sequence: TGTGCCAGCTCACCAGGAGCGGGTGAAGCTTTCTTT. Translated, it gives CASSPGAGEAFF.